This T cell receptor (beta chain) was captured in a study of T cells in Graves' hyperthyroidism and ophthalmopathy. General observations from the study: Prediction of ophthalmopathy progression came a median roughly 6.4 months pre-onset.

As to this clonotype: Its antigen is undetermined.

Amplification of TCR beta CDR3 regions was performed using RNA transcripts as template. Researchers ran a first-round RT-PCR on the TCR CDR3 using the HTBI primer set. TCRdb reanalysed the multiplex PCR reads using MiXCR and keeps one entry per CDR3 protein. The table records around 700,000 distinct CDR3 sequences, around a sixth of them present only once. Patients aged 18 to 65 with hyperthyroidism were newly diagnosed, with duration under 2 months. Per germline, CDR1 LNHDA and CDR2 SQIVND (reference sequence). V shed 10 bases, J shed 8 bases, and the junction held 10 bases outside the gene matches. The CDR3 is 14 residues long.

The rearrangement links TRBV19 to TRBJ1-6; 8 bases match TRBD1. This clonotype originated in a woman aged 50 to 60 with Graves' hyperthyroidism that later progressed to Graves' ophthalmopathy. Sequenced sample: blood. This CDR3 reads CATRPGQGDSPLHF. The DNA for the CDR3 is TGTGCCACCCGGCCCGGACAGGGCGATTCACCCCTCCACTTT.